Each of the 16 T cell receptor beta chains below was sequenced from the same sample in a study of T cells after yellow fever vaccination. TCRdb recomputed calls from the 5' RACE reads with MiXCR, one row per CDR3 protein. The profile covers around 250,000 distinct CDR3 sequences, with roughly 4.8% appearing a single time and more than 3% taken by the ten largest. The specimen was CD4+ T cells sorted from PBMCs, collected on the day of the yellow fever booster vaccination. The source is a young man who received the YFV17D yellow fever vaccine.

This clonotype was seen a few times. V and J are TRBV6-5 and TRBJ2-7; D perhaps matches TRBD1 (6 bases). Trimming took 5 bases from V and 0 from J, leaving 14 bases between them. This CDR3 is 15 amino acids long. Germline-derived CDR1 and CDR2 are MNHEY and SVGAGI. The DNA for the CDR3 is TGTGCCAGCAGTCCCCAGAGGGGGTACTCCTACGAGCAGTACGTC. Translated: CASSPQRGYSYEQYV.

There are many counts of this clonotype. The CDR3 region has the DNA TGTGCCAGCAGCTTAGGACGGATGAACACTGAAGCTTTCTTT. Encoded protein: CASSLGRMNTEAFF. This rearrangement joins TRBV7-8 to TRBJ1-1; no firm D call. CDR1 and CDR2 from the germline V gene are SGHVS and FQNEAQ. Between the trimmed V and J ends, which lost 1 base and 0 bases, there was a span of 6 bases. The CDR3 covers 14 residues.

Many counts were recorded for this clonotype. This chain connects TRBV3-1 to TRBJ2-5; D is unclear. Per the germline V gene, CDR1 is LGHDT and CDR2 is YNNKEL (reference sequence). Trimming removed 0 bases at V and 7 bases at J, with 9 bases between. This CDR3 has 13 amino acids. The CDR3 loop is CASSQEGFGTQYF. The CDR3 DNA sequence: TGTGCCAGCAGCCAAGAGGGGTTTGGGACCCAGTACTTC.

This clonotype showed up just a few times. J is TRBJ2-5 and V is TRBV4-1; 8 bases agree with TRBD1. From germline, CDR1 is MGHRA and CDR2 YSYEKL. Unmatched junction bases numbered 6, after V lost 2 bases and J lost 1 base. The CDR3 is made up of 16 amino acids. This CDR3 reads CASSQPLGTGQETQYF. The CDR3 DNA is TGCGCCAGCAGCCAACCCCTCGGGACAGGCCAAGAGACCCAGTACTTC.

With regard to this clonotype: The conserved final phenylalanine or tryptophan is absent from the CDR3, which likely points to a read error. The limits of the CDR3 on the DNA are not certain, so only TCRdb's listed CDR3 is given. The chain recombines TRBV21-1 with TRBJ2-3; TRBD2, the table's D call, lacks a check against the DNA. TRBV21-1 is an annotated pseudogene. The CDR3 is 9 amino acids in total, end residues counted. The CDR3 reads CASSSWTSG.

This clonotype was counted many times. The chain is built from TRBV6-6 and TRBJ1-6; D gene uncertain. The CDR3 consists of 13 residues. V dropped 8 bases and J dropped 9 bases, with 14 bases sitting between them. The V gene's germline CDR1 is MNHNY and CDR2 SVGAGI (reference sequence). CDR3 sequence: CASGRPPGSPLHF. As DNA, the CDR3 is TGTGCCAGCGGTCGGCCCCCGGGTTCACCCCTCCACTTT.

This clonotype was picked up a small number of times. The rearrangement joins TRBV28 to TRBJ2-6; 7 positions agree with TRBD2. V lost 6 bases, J lost 3 bases, and 8 bases stayed unmatched. The CDR3 runs to 16 residues. Germline CDR1 and CDR2: MDHEN and SYDVKM. CDR3 sequence: CASSWRGYVGANVLTF. In DNA, the CDR3 is TGTGCCAGCAGCTGGCGGGGGTACGTTGGGGCCAACGTCCTGACTTTC. Complete variable domain (other parts from reference TRBV28 and TRBJ2-6): DVKVTQSSRYLVKRTGEKVFLECVQDMDHENMFWYRQDPGLGLRLIYFSYDVKMKEKGDIPEGYSVSREKKERFSLILESASTNQTSMYLCASSWRGYVGANVLTFGAGSRLTVL.

The rearrangement uses TRBV5-1 and TRBJ2-5; tentatively, D is TRBD2 (5 bases). The CDR3 loop spans 14 amino acids. Germline V gene sequence: CDR1 SGHRS, CDR2 YFSETQ. V lost 3 bases and J 2 bases, leaving 11 bases between the germline ends. The CDR3 bases are TGCGCCAGCAGCTCCCCAGAGCGGCAAGAGACCCAGTACTTC. This translates into CASSSPERQETQYF.

This clonotype appeared many times. The genes are TRBV19 and TRBJ1-2, with D possibly TRBD1 on 6 matching bases. Germline V gives CDR1 LNHDA, CDR2 SQIVND (reference sequence). Trimming shortened V by 5 bases and J by 4 bases, and 14 bases separated the two germline ends. The CDR3 runs 14 residues. The CDR3 is CASSDHRDGYGYTF. CDR3 nucleotide sequence: TGTGCCAGTAGTGATCACAGGGACGGCTATGGCTACACCTTC.

This sequence joins TRBV7-9 and TRBJ2-1; TRBD2 is a possible D gene (7 bases). Germline-derived CDR1 and CDR2 are SEHNR and FQNEAQ (reference sequence). The CDR3 contains 16 residues. V was shortened by 5 bases and J by 6 bases, with 20 bases between the two germline ends. The CDR3 protein is CASSRLRAGARNEQFF. DNA of the CDR3: TGTGCCAGCAGCCGCCTACGGGCGGGGGCTCGCAATGAGCAGTTCTTC.

This clonotype appeared a few times. The chain joins TRBV11-2 to TRBJ2-2; D is uncertain. V was shortened by 2 bases and J by 0 bases, with 10 bases between the two germline ends. Germline values: CDR1 SGHAT, CDR2 FQNNGV. The length of the CDR3 is 16 residues. CDR3 sequence (DNA): TGTGCCAGCAGCTTAAAGAGCCCCTCGAACACCGGGGAGCTGTTTTTT. It is translated as CASSLKSPSNTGELFF.

In this sample, this clonotype turned up a few times. V gene TRBV19 combines with J gene TRBJ1-1; 9 bases align to TRBD1. Germline CDR1 reads LNHDA; CDR2 reads SQIVND (reference sequence). V trimming: 10 bases; J trimming: 7 bases; junction bases outside the gene matches: 13. The CDR3 contains 14 residues. The CDR3 spells CATRGDRVTFEAFF. Here the CDR3 DNA reads TGTGCCACTCGGGGGGACAGGGTCACTTTTGAAGCTTTCTTT.

This clonotype was observed many times. The CDR3 DNA reads as TGTGCCAGCAGTTGGGACCCCCTCTCCTACGAGCAGTACTTC. This codes for CASSWDPLSYEQYF. The rearrangement links TRBV6-2 or TRBV6-3 to TRBJ2-7; tentatively, D is TRBD1 or TRBD2 (5 bases each). V dropped 4 bases and J dropped 0 bases, with 10 bases sitting between them. CDR1 is MNHEY, CDR2 SVGEGT, per germline. This CDR3 comprises 14 residues.

V and J are TRBV28 and TRBJ2-7; 9 bases are a match to TRBD2. Trimming at V came to 3 bases and at J to 7 bases, leaving 13 bases not matched to a gene. Per germline, CDR1 MDHEN and CDR2 SYDVKM. This CDR3 comprises 16 residues. The CDR3 nucleotides are TGTGCCAGCAGTTTGGCCGGGGCTAGCGGGGTTTTAGAGCAGTACGTC. Encoded protein: CASSLAGASGVLEQYV.

This clonotype was observed a handful of times. The chain has TRBV5-1 and TRBJ2-5, with 7 bases that match TRBD2. CDR1 is SGHRS and CDR2 is YFSETQ in the germline V gene. V trimming: 0 bases; J trimming: 2 bases; junction bases outside the gene matches: 4. The CDR3 totals 15 residues. The CDR3 protein is CASSLVAGEQETQYF. The CDR3 DNA reads as TGCGCCAGCAGCTTGGTAGCGGGCGAGCAAGAGACCCAGTACTTC.

The chain has TRBV6-6 and TRBJ1-2, with D possibly matching TRBD1 (6 bases). Germline assignment: CDR1 MNHNY and CDR2 SVGAGI (reference sequence). This CDR3 has 13 residues. CDR3 amino acids: CAAAGGLQYGYTF. The DNA for the CDR3 is TGTGCAGCAGCGGGGGGCTTGCAATATGGCTACACCTTC.